The 13 T cell receptor beta chains in this list originate from one sample, sequenced in a study of blood T cells in healthy people across ages. It was with a sample-barcoded 5' primer and a J-beta primer mix that a second PCR of about 6 to 12 cycles was run. TCRdb re-called the 5' RACE reads through MiXCR, storing one row per CDR3 protein. The sample shows some 320,000 distinct CDR3 sequences, around 30% of them seen only once. Sequencing input: blood. The source is a woman in her 70s in good health.

This clonotype has just a few counts. The rearrangement joins TRBV29-1 to TRBJ1-1; tentatively, D is TRBD1 (6 bases). The V end lost 5 bases, the J end lost 0 bases, and 13 bases lay between the germline ends. CDR1 SQVTM and CDR2 ANQGSEA come from the germline V gene. The CDR3 extends over 14 amino acids. The CDR3 sequence: CSVSDRCMNTEAFF. For the CDR3, the DNA is TGCAGCGTTTCAGACAGGTGCATGAACACTGAAGCTTTCTTT.

In this sample, this clonotype turned up many times. This chain joins TRBV4-1 and TRBJ2-7; 8 bases fit TRBD1. This CDR3 is built from 15 residues. After removal of 1 base from V and 6 bases from J, the junction contained 8 bases not matched to a gene. The germline CDR1 and CDR2 sequences are MGHRA and YSYEKL. CDR3 loop: CASSQVGQGGIEQYF. CDR3 nucleotides: TGCGCCAGCAGCCAAGTAGGACAGGGAGGCATCGAGCAGTACTTC.

Remarks on this clonotype: The junction shows a germline mismatch at one end, possibly a read error. The chain couples TRBV28 to TRBJ2-7; perhaps D is TRBD1 or TRBD2 (6 bases each). The CDR3 sequence is 15 residues long. CDR1 and CDR2 (germline): MDHEN, SYDVKM. This CDR3 is CASSFRGPGLGERYF. In DNA form, the CDR3 reads TGTGCCAGCAGTTTCCGGGGGCCTGGACTGGGAGAGCGGTACTTC.

This clonotype was recorded a few times. The chain carries TRBV7-3 and TRBJ2-2, with unresolved D. The germline V gene encodes CDR1 SGHTA and CDR2 FQGTGA. With 1 base removed from V and 6 bases from J, the gap between germline ends came to 6 bases. This CDR3 has 13 residues. DNA for the CDR3: TGTGCCAGCAGCTTAAACCCGGCCGGGGAGCTGTTTTTT. This sequence encodes CASSLNPAGELFF. Full variable domain (missing parts from reference TRBV7-3 and TRBJ2-2): GAGVSQTPSNKVTEKGKYVELRCDPISGHTALYWYRQSLGQGPEFLIYFQGTGAADDSGLPNDRFFAVRPEGSVSTLKIQRTERGDSAVYLCASSLNPAGELFFGEGSRLTVL.

The CDR3 nucleotides are TGTGCCAGCAGCGTCGGTGGTGCGGCTGGGGCCAACGTCCTGACTTTC. Its protein product is CASSVGGAAGANVLTF. The rearrangement uses TRBV5-6 and TRBJ2-6; D call uncertain. This CDR3 has 16 residues. Per germline, CDR1 SGHDT and CDR2 YYEEEE. V lost 4 bases, J lost 2 bases, and 13 bases lay in between.

This clonotype occurred a few times. J is TRBJ2-5 and V is TRBV6-1; D possibly corresponds to TRBD1 (6 bases). Germline V gene lookup returns CDR1 MNHNS and CDR2 SASEGT. The V and J ends lost 7 bases and 4 bases respectively, with 16 bases between them. The CDR3 contains 14 residues. Here the CDR3 DNA reads TGTGCCAGCACTCTAAGCGGACAGCCAGAGACCCAGTACTTC. Protein sequence: CASTLSGQPETQYF.

The CDR3 nucleotides read TGCAGCGTTGAGGACTACGAGCAGTACTTC. Its protein is CSVEDYEQYF. The chain joins TRBV29-1 to TRBJ2-7, with no clear D. Germline V gene sequence: CDR1 SQVTM, CDR2 ANQGSEA. V was cut by 3 bases and J by 3 bases, with 3 bases left in between. This CDR3 comprises 10 residues.

This clonotype was seen many times. The chain couples TRBV20-1 to TRBJ2-1; 10 bases agree with TRBD1. The CDR3 runs 14 residues. V gave up 3 bases and J gave up 7 bases; unmatched junction bases: 6. Germline-derived CDR1 and CDR2 are DFQATT and SNEGSKA (reference sequence). CDR3 residues: CSASGGTGVNEQFF. CDR3 nucleotide sequence: TGCAGTGCTAGTGGTGGGACAGGGGTTAATGAGCAGTTCTTC.

The chain has TRBV6-1 and TRBJ2-5, with TRBD1 matching 8 bases. The CDR3 has 15 residues. Trimming took 6 bases from V and 5 from J; bases not matched to a gene: 11. Germline V gene data show CDR1 as MNHNS and CDR2 as SASEGT. The CDR3 DNA follows: TGTGCCAGCAGCCAAGGGCCGACAGGGGTGGAGACCCAGTACTTC. Encoded protein: CASSQGPTGVETQYF.

The chain is built from TRBV18 and TRBJ2-5; TRBD2 is a possible D gene (5 bases). The CDR3 is 16 amino acids. In germline, CDR1 is KGHSH, CDR2 LQKENI. The germline V and J ends were trimmed by 0 bases and 0 bases, with 11 bases remaining between them. CDR3 sequence: CASSPPDGLYQETQYF. The CDR3 nucleotides read TGTGCCAGCTCACCACCTGACGGACTGTACCAAGAGACCCAGTACTTC.

V gene TRBV28 combines with J gene TRBJ2-6; D gene unclear. V shed 6 bases and J shed 0 bases, with 9 bases lying between them. The CDR3 spans 15 residues. Germline lookup yields CDR1 MDHEN and CDR2 SYDVKM. CDR3 in amino acids: CASRGSFSGANVLTF. For the CDR3, the DNA is TGTGCCAGCAGAGGCAGTTTCTCTGGGGCCAACGTCCTGACTTTC.

This clonotype was observed a handful of times. The chain employs TRBV27 and TRBJ2-1; D could derive from TRBD1 or TRBD2 (5 bases each). Trimming removed 3 bases from V and 0 bases from J, with 12 bases in between. The CDR3 is 16 residues long. Germline CDR1 is MNHEY and CDR2 is SMNVEV (reference sequence). CDR3 sequence (DNA): TGTGCCAGCAGTTTGGGACCGATGAGCTCCTACAATGAGCAGTTCTTC. This sequence encodes CASSLGPMSSYNEQFF.

This chain links TRBV29-1 with TRBJ2-2; D not certain. The CDR3 extends over 13 amino acids. Trimming took off 6 bases at V and 4 bases at J, with 12 bases between the two ends. In germline, CDR1 is SQVTM, CDR2 ANQGSEA. Here the CDR3 DNA reads TGCAGCGTGGGCAGACCCAGCACCGGGGAGCTGTTTTTT. This encodes CSVGRPSTGELFF.